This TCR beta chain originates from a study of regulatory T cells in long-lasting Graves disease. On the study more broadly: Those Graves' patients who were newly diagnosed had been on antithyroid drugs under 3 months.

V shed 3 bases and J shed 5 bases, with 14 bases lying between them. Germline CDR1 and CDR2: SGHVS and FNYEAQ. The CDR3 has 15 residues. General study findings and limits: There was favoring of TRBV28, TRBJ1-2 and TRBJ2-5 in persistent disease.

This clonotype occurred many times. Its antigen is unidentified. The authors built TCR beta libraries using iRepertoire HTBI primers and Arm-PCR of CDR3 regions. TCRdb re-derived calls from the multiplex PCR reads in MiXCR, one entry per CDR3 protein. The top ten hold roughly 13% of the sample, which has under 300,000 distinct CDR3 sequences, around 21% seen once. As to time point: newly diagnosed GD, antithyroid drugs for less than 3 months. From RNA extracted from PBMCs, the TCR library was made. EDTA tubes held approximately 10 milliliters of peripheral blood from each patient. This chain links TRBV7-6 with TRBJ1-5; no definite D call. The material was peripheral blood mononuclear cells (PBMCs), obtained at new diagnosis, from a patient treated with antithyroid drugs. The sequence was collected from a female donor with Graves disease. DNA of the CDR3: TGTGCCAGCAGCTTGGCGTCGGGTCTTGATCAGCCCCAGCATTTT. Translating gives CASSLASGLDQPQHF. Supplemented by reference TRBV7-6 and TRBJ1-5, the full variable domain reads GAGVSQSPRYKVTKRGQDVALRCDPISGHVSLYWYRQALGQGPEFLTYFNYEAQQDKSGLPNDRFSAERPEGSISTLTIQRTEQRDSAMYRCASSLASGLDQPQHFGDGTRLSIL.